The 30 T cell receptor beta chains in this list originate from one sample, sequenced in a study of T-cell reconstitution after alpha-beta-depleted transplantation in children. A TCRbeta library incorporating unique molecular identifiers was prepared. MiXCR, applied by TCRdb to the PCR reads, yields one record per CDR3 protein. The sample has approximately 420,000 distinct CDR3 sequences; approximately 10% are singletons. Sample: PBMCs from the stem cell graft donor, taken from the stem cell graft. The receptors stem from a human donor who donated a stem cell graft to a child with acute myeloid leukemia.

This clonotype appeared many times. The rearrangement links TRBV27 to TRBJ2-7; possibly TRBD1 or TRBD2 for D (5 bases each). The V and J ends lost 5 bases and 3 bases respectively, with 17 bases between them. Germline assignment: CDR1 MNHEY and CDR2 SMNVEV (reference sequence). CDR3 length equals 15 residues. The CDR3 DNA reads TGTGCCAGCAGTCAAAGGGGTGGACTTCGCTACGAGCAGTACGTC. Amino acids: CASSQRGGLRYEQYV.

There are a few counts of this clonotype. The J gene is TRBJ2-7, the V gene TRBV29-1; D is possibly TRBD2 (5 bases). This CDR3 has 13 residues. Germline CDR1 reads SQVTM; CDR2 reads ANQGSEA. Trimming left V 4 bases short and J 4 bases short, with 14 bases between. The CDR3 coding sequence is TGCAGCGTTGTAACAGCGGCCAATTACGAGCAGTACTTC. It yields the protein CSVVTAANYEQYF.

The V and J genes are TRBV3-1 and TRBJ1-2; D might be TRBD1 (6 bases). This CDR3 is 13 amino acids long. CDR1 is LGHDT, CDR2 YNNKEL, per germline (reference sequence). The V end was cut by 4 bases, the J end by 4 bases, with 10 bases between. The CDR3 protein is CASSLRDTYGYTF. CDR3 nucleotide sequence: TGTGCCAGCAGCCTAAGGGACACCTATGGCTACACCTTC.

The rearrangement uses TRBV4-2 and TRBJ2-2; unclear D gene. The CDR3 has 16 residues. Trimming shortened V by 3 bases and J by 1 base, and 12 bases separated the two germline ends. Germline CDR1 reads LGHNA; CDR2 reads YNFKEQ. The CDR3 spells CASSHLSSGNTGELFF. The CDR3 region has the DNA TGTGCCAGCAGCCACCTCTCTTCCGGGAACACCGGGGAGCTGTTTTTT.

This clonotype was seen only a few times. This sequence joins TRBV30 and TRBJ2-3; D may be TRBD1 (5 bases). V lost 2 bases to trimming and J lost 5 bases, with 8 bases between them. The germline V gene has CDR1 GTSNPN and CDR2 SVGIG (reference sequence). The CDR3 extends over 12 amino acids. The CDR3 DNA is TGTGCCTGGAGTCTTAGGGGAGATACGCAGTATTTT. Protein: CAWSLRGDTQYF.

This clonotype was observed a handful of times. The chain recombines TRBV24-1 with TRBJ2-3, with TRBD1 identical over 10 bases. V lost 2 bases, J lost 5 bases, and 6 bases stayed unmatched. The CDR3 totals 16 residues. CDR1 and CDR2 (germline): KGHDR, SFDVKD. CDR3 loop: CATSDSRTGGGDTQYF. In DNA form, the CDR3 reads TGTGCCACCAGTGATTCAAGGACAGGGGGTGGAGATACGCAGTATTTT.

This clonotype was seen only once. The CDR3 here is CASSFRGSRTDTQYF. The CDR3 coding sequence is TGTGCCAGCAGTTTTCGCGGGAGTAGGACAGATACGCAGTATTTT. The rearrangement uses TRBV6-5 and TRBJ2-3; 7 positions match TRBD2. From germline, CDR1 is MNHEY and CDR2 SVGAGI. The CDR3 covers 15 residues. After removal of 4 bases from V and 3 bases from J, the junction contained 7 bases not matched to a gene.

The CDR3 loop is CASRPWGDYGYTF. Written as DNA, the CDR3 is TGCGCCAGCAGACCCTGGGGGGACTATGGCTACACCTTC. This chain links TRBV5-1 with TRBJ1-2; possible D gene TRBD1, 5 bases. V shed 5 bases and J shed 3 bases, with 11 bases lying between them. This CDR3 contains 13 residues. Germline assignment: CDR1 SGHRS and CDR2 YFSETQ.

There are many counts of this clonotype. This rearrangement joins TRBV7-8 to TRBJ2-7, with a tentative D call TRBD1 (5 bases). CDR3 length: 15 amino acids. The germline gives CDR1 SGHVS, CDR2 FQNEAQ. Trimming pared 1 base from V and 6 bases from J, leaving 16 bases between. Written as DNA, the CDR3 is TGTGCCAGCAGCTTAGTTTCAGGGTCCTTCGGCGAGCAGTACGTC. Its translation: CASSLVSGSFGEQYV.

V and J are TRBV6-2 or TRBV6-3 and TRBJ1-5, with D uncertain. This CDR3 spans 15 amino acids. Trimming cost V 1 base and J 0 bases, with 7 bases left between them. Germline values: CDR1 MNHEY, CDR2 SVGEGT. CDR3 amino acids: CASSYWGNSNQPQHF. In DNA form, the CDR3 reads TGTGCCAGCAGTTACTGGGGAAATAGCAATCAGCCCCAGCATTTT.

The chain combines TRBV5-1 with TRBJ2-7, with a possible D match to TRBD2 (6 bases). The V gene lost 0 bases and the J gene lost 2 bases, with 18 bases spanning the gap. In germline, CDR1 is SGHRS, CDR2 YFSETQ. The CDR3 is made up of 17 amino acids. The CDR3 DNA is TGCGCCAGCAGCTTGGCGTGGGGCGGGACCCCCCCCTACGAGCAGTACTTC. Protein sequence: CASSLAWGGTPPYEQYF.

This sequence joins TRBV15 and TRBJ1-1; D is possibly TRBD1 (6 bases). The CDR3 is 13 amino acids. Looked up from germline, CDR1 is LNHNV and CDR2 is YYDKDF (reference sequence). The V gene lost 8 bases and the J gene lost 3 bases, with 13 bases spanning the gap. The chain's CDR3 is CATSDRRDTEAFF. The CDR3 region has the DNA TGTGCCACCTCTGACAGGCGAGACACTGAAGCTTTCTTT.

CDR3 nucleotides: TGTGCCAGTAGTTTGGGGGCGTTTGGCTACACCTTC. Translation: CASSLGAFGYTF. V and J are TRBV19 and TRBJ1-2, with D possibly being TRBD1 (6 bases). This CDR3 contains 12 residues. The germline V and J ends were trimmed by 5 bases and 7 bases, with 11 bases remaining between them. CDR1 and CDR2 from the germline V gene are LNHDA and SQIVND (reference sequence).

This clonotype was counted between two and nine times. A read error may account for a junction end that differs from germline. The chain carries TRBV20-1 and TRBJ2-1, with 11 bases aligning to TRBD2. Germline CDR1 DFQATT, CDR2 SNEGSKA (reference sequence). The CDR3 is made up of 17 amino acids. The CDR3 reads CCARGGGGLAAHNEQFF. The CDR3 DNA is TGCTGTGCTAGGGGGGGCGGGGGACTAGCGGCCCACAATGAGCAGTTCTTC.

This clonotype showed up just a few times. CDR3 amino acids: CASSLTGWQETQYF. The CDR3 DNA reads as TGTGCCAGCAGTTTGACAGGCTGGCAAGAGACCCAGTACTTC. V is TRBV27 and J is TRBJ2-5; tentatively, D is TRBD1 (6 bases). Germline loops: CDR1 MNHEY, CDR2 SMNVEV (reference sequence). Trimming took 3 bases from V and 2 from J, leaving 10 bases between them. This CDR3 is built from 14 residues.

This clonotype was observed many times. The chain employs TRBV20-1 and TRBJ1-4; D unclear. V lost 6 bases to trimming and J lost 8 bases, with 10 bases between them. The CDR3 consists of 11 residues. Germline assignment: CDR1 DFQATT and CDR2 SNEGSKA (reference sequence). The CDR3 DNA reads TGCAGTGCCCCCTTCAGCGAAAAACTGTTTTTT. Amino acids: CSAPFSEKLFF.

The chain links TRBV6-1 to TRBJ2-7, with D tentatively TRBD2 (5 bases). The CDR3 consists of 13 residues. In germline, CDR1 is MNHNS, CDR2 SASEGT. V dropped 7 bases and J dropped 3 bases, with 13 bases sitting between them. As DNA, the CDR3 is TGTGCCAGCAAAGCCCCGGGGATCTACGAGCAGTACGTC. Protein product: CASKAPGIYEQYV.

There are a few counts of this clonotype. The chain uses TRBV5-1 and TRBJ1-1; weak D call: TRBD1 (5 bases). Germline values: CDR1 SGHRS, CDR2 YFSETQ. Trimming cost V 4 bases and J 4 bases, with 17 bases left between them. There are 15 residues in the CDR3. The DNA of the CDR3 is TGCGCCAGCAGCCCGGGACGTACTCAGCCCACTGAAGCTTTCTTT. Amino acids: CASSPGRTQPTEAFF.

This clonotype was observed a handful of times. This chain links TRBV27 with TRBJ1-4, with 7 bases aligning to TRBD1. This CDR3 has 13 residues. Germline-derived CDR1 and CDR2 are MNHEY and SMNVEV (reference sequence). The ends lost 6 bases at V and 8 bases at J; junction bases unmatched: 6. CDR3 nucleotide sequence: TGTGCCAGCAGACAAGGACAGGAAGAAAAACTGTTTTTT. This gives the protein CASRQGQEEKLFF.

This clonotype was seen ten or more times. This chain links TRBV27 with TRBJ2-1; TRBD2 matches 10 bases. Losses at the gene ends were 5 bases for V and 7 bases for J; bases not matched to a gene: 11. The CDR3 is made up of 16 amino acids. CDR1 is MNHEY and CDR2 is SMNVEV in the germline V gene (reference sequence). The CDR3 loop is CASSTISGGAWNEQFF. The CDR3 DNA is TGTGCCAGCAGTACCATCAGCGGGGGGGCCTGGAATGAGCAGTTCTTC.

In its sample, this clonotype was seen many times. The chain joins TRBV5-1 to TRBJ1-4, with 8 bases lining up with TRBD1. Germline CDR1 and CDR2: SGHRS and YFSETQ. With 4 bases clipped from V and 7 bases from J, the junction kept 9 bases outside the gene matches. There are 15 residues in the CDR3. In nucleotides, the CDR3 is TGCGCCAGCAGCGGAACCGGGACAGGAGGTGAAAAACTGTTTTTT. Protein: CASSGTGTGGEKLFF.

J is TRBJ2-3 and V is TRBV11-2; 10 bases line up with TRBD2. The V gene end was trimmed by 5 bases and the J gene end by 0 bases; junction bases not matched to a gene: 5. From germline, CDR1 is SGHAT and CDR2 FQNNGV. The CDR3 covers 16 residues. The CDR3 nucleotides are TGTGCCAGCAGCCTTACTAGCGGGGAGAGCACAGATACGCAGTATTTT. This translates into CASSLTSGESTDTQYF.

V gene TRBV20-1 combines with J gene TRBJ2-7, with 7 bases matching TRBD1. With 5 bases clipped from V and 6 bases from J, the junction kept 13 bases outside the gene matches. The CDR3 is made up of 14 amino acids. CDR1 is DFQATT, CDR2 SNEGSKA, per germline (reference sequence). CDR3 nucleotides: TGCAGTGCTCCGGGGACAGCAAACCCCCTCGAGCAGTACTTC. This translates into CSAPGTANPLEQYF.

This chain links TRBV6-1 with TRBJ2-3; 8 nucleotides align to TRBD1. Per germline, CDR1 MNHNS and CDR2 SASEGT. V lost 7 bases, J lost 3 bases, and 6 bases stayed unmatched. This CDR3 is 14 amino acids long. The CDR3, as DNA: TGTGCCAGCAACCTCGGACAGGGAACAGATACGCAGTATTTT. Protein: CASNLGQGTDTQYF.

This clonotype was observed many times. The rearrangement uses TRBV7-2 and TRBJ2-7; 9 bases are shared with TRBD1. The germline gives CDR1 SGHTA, CDR2 FQGNSA. The CDR3 loop spans 15 amino acids. V trimming: 1 base; J trimming: 4 bases; junction bases outside the gene matches: 5. In nucleotides, the CDR3 is TGTGCCAGCAGCTTAGGGGACAGGGATTCTTACGAGCAGTACGTC. It codes for CASSLGDRDSYEQYV.

The chain carries TRBV29-1 and TRBJ1-5; D is ambiguous. The V end lost 4 bases, the J end lost 1 base, and 8 bases lay between the germline ends. In germline, CDR1 is SQVTM, CDR2 ANQGSEA. The CDR3 runs 13 residues. CDR3 protein: CSVVWESNQPQHF. CDR3 DNA sequence: TGCAGCGTTGTATGGGAGAGCAATCAGCCCCAGCATTTT.

This clonotype has a handful of counts. This chain uses TRBV6-1 with TRBJ1-4; 10 nucleotides agree with TRBD1. Trimming took 6 bases from V and 1 from J; bases not matched to a gene: 8. This CDR3 has 17 amino acids. Looked up from germline, CDR1 is MNHNS and CDR2 is SASEGT. The CDR3 spells CASSSTGGAGTNEKLFF. The CDR3, as DNA: TGTGCCAGCAGCTCGACAGGGGGCGCCGGAACTAATGAAAAACTGTTTTTT.

In its sample, this clonotype was seen many times. V is TRBV12-3 or TRBV12-4 and J is TRBJ2-3; D gene uncertain. Between the trimmed V and J ends, which lost 1 base and 4 bases, there was a span of 9 bases. The CDR3 has 14 residues. The CDR3 DNA sequence: TGTGCCAGCAGTTTAGGCCTAGATGCAGATACGCAGTATTTT. It yields the protein CASSLGLDADTQYF.

This clonotype has at least ten counts. The V and J genes are TRBV7-2 and TRBJ2-1; D ambiguous. The V gene lost 4 bases and the J gene lost 3 bases, with 4 bases spanning the gap. Germline CDR1 reads SGHTA; CDR2 reads FQGNSA. The CDR3 contains 12 residues. The CDR3 coding sequence is TGTGCCAGCAGCTCGTTCTACAATGAGCAGTTCTTC. Translated: CASSSFYNEQFF. Full variable domain (missing parts from reference TRBV7-2 and TRBJ2-1): GAGVSQSPSNKVTEKGKDVELRCDPISGHTALYWYRQSLGQGLEFLIYFQGNSAPDKSGLPSDRFSAERTGGSVSTLTIQRTQQEDSAVYLCASSSFYNEQFFGPGTRLTVL.

Worth noting for this clonotype: This may be a read error: a much more frequent sequence differs by one nucleotide. The chain is built from TRBV7-2 and TRBJ1-2; tentatively, D is TRBD1 (6 bases). Trimming pared 8 bases from V and 4 bases from J, leaving 26 bases between. Germline V gene lookup returns CDR1 SGHTA and CDR2 FQGNSA. The CDR3 spans 17 residues. The CDR3 coding sequence is TGTGCCAGCGCTCCACTAGGGGGTGCACCACGGTCCTATGGCTACACCTTC. Its translation is CASAPLGGAPRSYGYTF.